Shown below are 18 T cell receptor beta chains from a single sample sequenced in a study of shared clonotypes between healthy human individuals. The method was immunoSEQ multiplex PCR; TCRdb's version includes in-frame clones alone and lacks a portion of them. Here the sample spans roughly 1 million clones, roughly 80% being singletons. Sequencing used memory CD4+ T cells sorted from blood. Indicated subset: CD45RA-negative fraction. The receptors come from a man younger than 35 in good health.

This clone was observed a handful of times. The same CDR3 also results from other DNA sequences found in this sample. The CDR3 here is CASSEGTYEQYF. CDR3 DNA sequence: TGCGCCAGCAGTGAGGGAACCTACGAGCAGTACTTC. The rearrangement joins TRBV10-2 to TRBJ2-7, with D hard to call. The germline CDR1 and CDR2 sequences are WSHSY and SAAADI. There are 12 residues in the CDR3. Trimming pared 2 bases from V and 2 bases from J, leaving 4 bases between.

In regard to this clone: Other DNA sequences in the same sample also yield this CDR3. The chain recombines TRBV7-2 with TRBJ2-2, with D unclear. This CDR3 is 13 amino acids long. The germline V gene encodes CDR1 SGHTA and CDR2 FQGNSA. Trimming removed 1 base at V and 5 bases at J, with 5 bases between. CDR3 nucleotides: TGTGCCAGCAGCTTAGGGGGAACCGGGGAGCTGTTTTTT. Translating it yields CASSLGGTGELFF.

As concerns this clone: Other DNA sequences in the same sample also yield this CDR3. The V gene is TRBV19, the J gene TRBJ1-5; D gene unclear. The germline CDR1 and CDR2 sequences are LNHDA and SQIVND (reference sequence). V was shortened by 5 bases and J by 0 bases, with 8 bases between the two germline ends. The CDR3 is made up of 14 amino acids. The CDR3 here is CASSPQNSNQPQHF. CDR3 coding DNA: TGTGCCAGTAGTCCCCAAAATAGCAATCAGCCCCAGCATTTT.

The chain combines TRBV7-2 with TRBJ1-5; TRBD1 matches at 10 bases. J was trimmed by 8 bases and V by 5 bases; bases with no gene match: 9. Germline CDR1 and CDR2: SGHTA and FQGNSA. This CDR3 has 15 amino acids. The CDR3 is CASSLRDRGFEPQHF. The CDR3 DNA reads as TGTGCCAGCAGCCTCCGGGACAGGGGATTTGAGCCCCAGCATTTT. The full variable domain, rest sourced from reference TRBV7-2 and TRBJ1-5, is GAGVSQSPSNKVTEKGKDVELRCDPISGHTALYWYRQSLGQGLEFLIYFQGNSAPDKSGLPSDRFSAERTGGSVSTLTIQRTQQEDSAVYLCASSLRDRGFEPQHFGDGTRLSIL.

This chain connects TRBV18 to TRBJ2-3; 8 positions agree with TRBD1. The CDR3 spans 16 residues. Trimming cost V 5 bases and J 1 base; bases outside gene matches: 8. Per germline, CDR1 KGHSH and CDR2 LQKENI. CDR3 sequence reads: CASSTITDRGTDTQYF. The DNA of the CDR3 is TGTGCCAGCTCAACAATTACGGACAGGGGCACAGATACGCAGTATTTT.

The J gene is TRBJ2-3, the V gene TRBV9, with 10 bases lining up with TRBD2. There are 17 residues in the CDR3. The germline V gene has CDR1 SGDLS and CDR2 YYNGEE. Unmatched junction bases numbered 7, after V lost 0 bases and J lost 3 bases. DNA of the CDR3: TGTGCCAGCAGCGTAGGTTGGAGCGGGGGGGTTACAGATACGCAGTATTTT. It codes for CASSVGWSGGVTDTQYF.

The chain uses TRBV2 and TRBJ2-7; TRBD2 is a possible D gene (5 bases). In germline, CDR1 is SNHLY, CDR2 FYNNEI. V dropped 6 bases and J dropped 2 bases, with 14 bases sitting between them. The CDR3 consists of 14 residues. CDR3 DNA sequence: TGTGCCAGCAGGGGGAGCCGGACTCCCTACGAGCAGTACTTC. Translating it yields CASRGSRTPYEQYF.

The table lists this clone with a few counts. The chain is built from TRBV4-3 and TRBJ2-1; the D is unclear. Germline CDR1 is LGHNA and CDR2 is YSLEER. CDR3 size: 13 residues. Trimming left V 0 bases short and J 13 bases short, with 13 bases between. This CDR3 reads CASSQDRTARQFF. The CDR3 bases are TGCGCCAGCAGCCAAGATAGGACCGCCCGACAGTTCTTC.

This clone was seen only a few times. The V gene is TRBV27, the J gene TRBJ2-4, with D possibly being TRBD2 (6 bases). Between the trimmed V and J ends, which lost 6 bases and 4 bases, there was a span of 13 bases. Germline-derived CDR1 and CDR2 are MNHEY and SMNVEV (reference sequence). The CDR3 spans 14 residues. The DNA of the CDR3 is TGTGCCAGCAGGGTCGGGACTGCAAAAAACATTCAGTACTTC. Translation gives CASRVGTAKNIQYF.

V usage is TRBV9 and J usage is TRBJ2-4; D remains ambiguous. The V end was cut by 4 bases, the J end by 6 bases, with 17 bases between. Germline CDR1 SGDLS, CDR2 YYNGEE. The CDR3 contains 15 residues. DNA of the CDR3: TGTGCCAGCAGCCCCGAGAACAGCCGGACAAACATTCAGTACTTC. Translating gives CASSPENSRTNIQYF.

The chain joins TRBV2 to TRBJ2-2; D is possibly TRBD2 (6 bases). The ends were cut back, 8 bases at V and 6 bases at J, with 16 bases in the middle. CDR1 is SNHLY, CDR2 FYNNEI, per germline. This CDR3 region has 14 residues. The CDR3 loop reads CASQEWGGPGELFF. The CDR3 DNA reads TGTGCCAGCCAGGAATGGGGAGGACCCGGGGAGCTGTTTTTT.

This clone was found a few times. The rearrangement links TRBV2 to TRBJ1-6, with D tentatively TRBD1 (6 bases). Germline V gene data show CDR1 as SNHLY and CDR2 as FYNNEI. V lost 3 bases to trimming and J lost 6 bases, with 12 bases between them. CDR3 length equals 15 residues. CDR3 in amino acids: CASSEDRGPNSPLHF. CDR3 coding DNA: TGTGCCAGCAGTGAGGATCGGGGGCCTAATTCACCCCTCCACTTT. Full variable domain (remainder filled in from reference TRBV2 and TRBJ1-6): EPEVTQTPSHQVTQMGQEVILRCVPISNHLYFYWYRQILGQKVEFLVSFYNNEISEKSEIFDDQFSVERPDGSNFTLKIRSTKLEDSAMYFCASSEDRGPNSPLHFGNGTRLTVT.

In its sample, this clone was seen a few times. This sequence joins TRBV10-2 and TRBJ1-1; no definite D call. This CDR3 is 14 amino acids long. V was clipped by 3 bases and J by 0 bases, with 8 bases between them. CDR1 and CDR2 (germline): WSHSY, SAAADI. The CDR3 loop is CASSDGGMNTEAFF. CDR3 DNA sequence: TGCGCCAGCAGTGATGGCGGAATGAACACTGAAGCTTTCTTT.

The V call is TRBV27, the J call TRBJ1-6, with D maybe TRBD1 (5 bases). V gave up 6 bases and J gave up 10 bases, with 13 bases separating them. Germline-derived CDR1 and CDR2 are MNHEY and SMNVEV (reference sequence). The CDR3 has 13 amino acids. In DNA form, the CDR3 reads TGTGCCAGCAGCAGGGACCCACTATCACCCCTCCACTTT. It specifies CASSRDPLSPLHF.

The chain carries TRBV9 and TRBJ1-1, with no clear D. CDR3 length equals 14 residues. Per the germline V gene, CDR1 is SGDLS and CDR2 is YYNGEE. V was trimmed by 3 bases and J by 2 bases, leaving 11 bases between them. The CDR3 is CASSGAGRNTEAFF. The CDR3 DNA sequence: TGTGCCAGCAGCGGAGCCGGCAGAAACACTGAAGCTTTCTTT.

Comments on this clone: Other DNA sequences from this sample encode an identical CDR3 as well. V gene TRBV2 combines with J gene TRBJ1-1; TRBD1 might be the D (5 bases). Germline V CDR1 and CDR2: SNHLY, FYNNEI. The CDR3 length is 11 residues. Trimming shortened V by 2 bases and J by 8 bases, and 6 bases separated the two germline ends. CDR3 amino acids: CASSERTEAFF. DNA for the CDR3: TGTGCCAGCAGTGAAAGGACAGAAGCTTTCTTT.

This rearrangement joins TRBV28 to TRBJ2-6; 11 bases map to TRBD1. With V trimmed by 8 bases and J by 2 bases, 2 bases remained unmatched. CDR1 is MDHEN, CDR2 SYDVKM, per germline. The CDR3 covers 15 residues. Here the CDR3 reads CASGQGATGANVLTF. The CDR3 DNA is TGTGCCAGCGGACAGGGGGCTACTGGGGCCAACGTCCTGACTTTC. Complete variable domain (other parts from reference TRBV28 and TRBJ2-6): DVKVTQSSRYLVKRTGEKVFLECVQDMDHENMFWYRQDPGLGLRLIYFSYDVKMKEKGDIPEGYSVSREKKERFSLILESASTNQTSMYLCASGQGATGANVLTFGAGSRLTVL.

V is TRBV6-5 and J is TRBJ1-4; the D is unclear. Germline CDR1 and CDR2: MNHEY and SVGAGI. V lost 2 bases and J 8 bases, leaving 15 bases between the germline ends. The CDR3 is 15 residues long. CDR3 bases: TGTGCCAGCAGTTACGCCAATTCGGGGTACGAAAAACTGTTTTTT. It translates to CASSYANSGYEKLFF.